This passage covers 18 T cell receptor beta chains from one sample sequenced in a study of OX40 agonist ivuxolimab in advanced cancers. The protocol was immunoSEQ multiplex PCR, while the TCRdb copy is restricted to in-frame clones and leaves out a portion. The sample lists about 63,000 clones, 80% to 90% occurring once. Specimen: CD4+ or CD8+ T cells sorted from blood, collected in a trial of the OX40 agonist ivuxolimab. Every receptor here comes from an adult with an advanced solid tumor such as melanoma, head and neck, liver or kidney cancer.

The V gene is TRBV2, the J gene TRBJ2-2; D is perhaps TRBD1 (5 bases). This CDR3 has 13 residues. Germline loops: CDR1 SNHLY, CDR2 FYNNEI. Trimming cost V 6 bases and J 7 bases, with 12 bases left between them. The DNA of the CDR3 is TGTGCCAGCAGGGACACTTTCTACGGGGAGCTGTTTTTT. As protein: CASRDTFYGELFF.

The V call is TRBV5-1, the J call TRBJ1-1, with TRBD1 as a possible D gene (5 bases). The CDR3 is 15 residues long. Per germline, CDR1 SGHRS and CDR2 YFSETQ. Deletions cut 6 bases from V and 2 bases from J, with 17 bases between. The CDR3 coding sequence is TGCGCCAGCACCCCTTTCGGACAAATAAACACTGAAGCTTTCTTT. Translating it yields CASTPFGQINTEAFF.

The chain combines TRBV18 with TRBJ2-2; D remains unclear. The CDR3 is 17 residues long. The V end was cut by 3 bases, the J end by 0 bases, with 14 bases between. The germline CDR1 and CDR2 sequences are KGHSH and LQKENI. The CDR3, as DNA: TGTGCCAGCTCACCGATAAGTGCGCTTTCGAACACCGGGGAGCTGTTTTTT. It translates to CASSPISALSNTGELFF.

This clone was picked up one time. CDR3 amino acids: CASSLLSTGETQYF. In DNA form, the CDR3 reads TGTGCCAGCAGCTTATTATCAACCGGAGAGACCCAGTACTTC. The V gene is TRBV7-9, the J gene TRBJ2-5; D is unresolved. The CDR3 contains 14 residues. The V gene's germline CDR1 is SEHNR and CDR2 FQNEAQ (reference sequence). The ends were cut back, 2 bases at V and 4 bases at J, with 11 bases in the middle.

The chain carries TRBV11-1 and TRBJ2-2; D not certain. The V end lost 5 bases, the J end lost 5 bases, and 12 bases lay between the germline ends. Germline V gene lookup returns CDR1 SGHAT and CDR2 FQDESV (reference sequence). The CDR3 covers 14 residues. The CDR3 loop is CASSLRALTGELFF. The CDR3 DNA is TGTGCCAGCAGCCTCCGGGCCCTTACCGGGGAGCTGTTTTTT.

This sequence joins TRBV11-2 and TRBJ1-2, with 9 positions matching TRBD1. The CDR3 contains 16 residues. The V gene's germline CDR1 is SGHAT and CDR2 FQNNGV. Unmatched junction bases numbered 11, after V lost 5 bases and J lost 4 bases. The CDR3 DNA follows: TGTGCCAGCAGCCTAAGTCTACAGGGGGCTGCCTATGGCTACACCTTC. Amino acid sequence: CASSLSLQGAAYGYTF.

The chain employs TRBV4-2 and TRBJ2-3; 10 bases agree with TRBD2. Germline V CDR1 and CDR2: LGHNA, YNFKEQ. The CDR3 spans 15 residues. The V gene end was trimmed by 8 bases and the J gene end by 7 bases; junction bases not matched to a gene: 12. The CDR3 region is CASAEELAGVNTQYF. CDR3 in DNA: TGTGCCAGCGCTGAGGAGCTAGCGGGAGTAAATACGCAGTATTTT.

In this sample, this clone turned up once. The J gene is TRBJ2-5, the V gene TRBV6-6, with a tentative D call TRBD2 (5 bases). CDR3 length equals 12 residues. V gave up 6 bases and J gave up 5 bases, with 10 bases separating them. CDR1 and CDR2 (germline): MNHNY, SVGAGI (reference sequence). In DNA form, the CDR3 reads TGTGCCAGCAGCCGGTCGGGGGAGACCCAGTACTTC. Its protein is CASSRSGETQYF.

The chain recombines TRBV4-2 with TRBJ1-1; maybe TRBD1 (6 bases). Germline V gives CDR1 LGHNA, CDR2 YNFKEQ. The V gene lost 3 bases and the J gene lost 1 base, with 15 bases spanning the gap. The CDR3 runs 16 residues. This CDR3 is CASSHLTRGGNTEAFF. The CDR3 bases are TGTGCCAGCAGCCACCTCACCAGGGGTGGGAACACTGAAGCTTTCTTT.

This clone showed up just a few times. This chain joins TRBV29-1 and TRBJ1-2; tentative D call: TRBD1 (5 bases). The CDR3 loop spans 11 amino acids. V lost 6 bases to trimming and J lost 4 bases, with 9 bases between them. Germline CDR1 SQVTM, CDR2 ANQGSEA. CDR3 sequence (DNA): TGCAGCGTGGCCGGGACCTATGGCTACACCTTC. Encoded protein: CSVAGTYGYTF. Looking up the rest from reference TRBV29-1 and TRBJ1-2 gives the full variable domain: SAVISQKPSRDICQRGTSLTIQCQVDSQVTMMFWYRQQPGQSLTLIATANQGSEATYESGFVIDKFPISRPNLTFSTLTVSNMSPEDSSIYLCSVAGTYGYTFGSGTRLTVV.

V is TRBV6-5 and J is TRBJ2-2, with 10 bases matching TRBD1. The CDR3 runs 16 residues. Per the germline V gene, CDR1 is MNHEY and CDR2 is SVGAGI. J gave up 7 bases and V 0 bases, and 5 bases lay outside the gene matches. CDR3 region: CASSYSSGTGVGELFF. Written as DNA, the CDR3 is TGTGCCAGCAGTTACTCGTCCGGGACAGGGGTCGGGGAGCTGTTTTTT.

The rearrangement links TRBV28 to TRBJ2-6, with no clear D. The CDR3 covers 15 residues. V lost 3 bases and J lost 0, with 6 bases in between. Germline V CDR1 and CDR2: MDHEN, SYDVKM. This CDR3 reads CASSFLSSGANVLTF. The CDR3 DNA is TGTGCCAGCAGTTTCTTAAGCTCTGGGGCCAACGTCCTGACTTTC.

The chain links TRBV5-1 to TRBJ2-7, with 11 positions matching TRBD2. This CDR3 has 19 amino acids. Germline trimming cut 4 bases from V and 1 base from J; bases unmatched to any gene: 16. Per germline, CDR1 SGHRS and CDR2 YFSETQ. The CDR3 sequence: CASSDPTSGRRGRSYEQYF. DNA for the CDR3: TGCGCCAGCAGCGACCCCACTAGCGGGAGAAGGGGTCGATCCTACGAGCAGTACTTC. Full variable domain (outside the CDR3, taken from reference TRBV5-1 and TRBJ2-7): KAGVTQTPRYLIKTRGQQVTLSCSPISGHRSVSWYQQTPGQGLQFLFEYFSETQRNKGNFPGRFSGRQFSNSRSEMNVSTLELGDSALYLCASSDPTSGRRGRSYEQYFGPGTRLTVT.

About this clone: Other DNA sequences in this sample translate to the same CDR3. This chain joins TRBV6-5 and TRBJ2-5; D is uncertain. The CDR3 has 13 amino acids. CDR1 is MNHEY, CDR2 SVGAGI, per germline. Trimming took 0 bases from V and 4 from J, leaving 6 bases between them. CDR3 in DNA: TGTGCCAGCAGTTACTCGGGCAGAGAGACCCAGTACTTC. This codes for CASSYSGRETQYF.

The V and J genes are TRBV11-1 and TRBJ2-1, with TRBD2 matching 7 bases. Losses at the gene ends were 4 bases for V and 9 bases for J; bases not matched to a gene: 3. Germline CDR1 reads SGHAT; CDR2 reads FQDESV (reference sequence). This CDR3 is 12 amino acids long. CDR3 protein: CASSSREFEQFF. DNA of the CDR3: TGTGCCAGCAGCTCGCGGGAGTTTGAGCAGTTCTTC.

V is TRBV19 and J is TRBJ2-5, with D unclear. The better agreement between TRBJ2-7 and the DNA end casts doubt on the J call. This CDR3 contains 12 residues. In germline, CDR1 is LNHDA, CDR2 SQIVND (reference sequence). As DNA, the CDR3 is TGTGCCAGTATGGGCCTTAGCTACGAGCAGTACTTC. Amino acids: CASMGLSYEQYF.

V and J are TRBV13 and TRBJ2-1; 11 bases agree with TRBD1. V lost 6 bases and J lost 6; bases outside the gene matches: 4. The CDR3 has 14 residues. The germline V gene has CDR1 PRHDT and CDR2 FYEKMQ (reference sequence). The CDR3 reads CASRGTGGINEQFF. The CDR3 DNA is TGTGCCAGCAGGGGGACAGGGGGGATCAATGAGCAGTTCTTC.

The sample holds one count of this clone. V and J are TRBV11-3 and TRBJ2-1; a weak D match, TRBD1 (5 bases). V was pared by 5 bases and J by 8 bases, with 19 bases between. CDR3 length equals 15 residues. CDR1 is SGHNT and CDR2 is YENEEA in the germline V gene. The CDR3 DNA sequence: TGTGCCAGCAGCCCGAGTTGGGGCCAGATGGATGAGCAGTTCTTC. Translating gives CASSPSWGQMDEQFF. The whole variable domain, remainder taken from reference TRBV11-3 and TRBJ2-1, is EAGVVQSPRYKIIEKKQPVAFWCNPISGHNTLYWYLQNLGQGPELLIRYENEEAVDDSQLPKDRFSAERLKGVDSTLKIQPAELGDSAVYLCASSPSWGQMDEQFFGPGTRLTVL.